A single sample is the source of the 31 T cell receptor beta chains below, sequenced in a study of PD-1 blockade in classical Hodgkin lymphoma. The protocol was immunoSEQ multiplex PCR, while the TCRdb copy is restricted to in-frame clones and leaves out a portion. The sample has approximately 98,000 clones, roughly nine tenths seen once; the top ten hold 15% to 20%. In every patient, relapse followed autologous stem cell transplantation, while exposure to brentuximab vedotin differed. The sequenced sample was peripheral blood mononuclear cells (PBMCs), obtained before the second cycle of nivolumab. These receptors were collected from a human donor with classical Hodgkin lymphoma.

This sequence joins TRBV27 and TRBJ2-5, with 8 bases fitting TRBD2. The DNA end is a closer match to TRBJ2-7, so the J assignment may be wrong. The CDR3 totals 14 residues. Germline V gene data show CDR1 as MNHEY and CDR2 as SMNVEV (reference sequence). CDR3 amino acids: CASSLTGRAAEQYF. CDR3 bases: TGTGCCAGCAGTTTGACCGGGAGGGCCGCCGAGCAGTACTTC.

This rearrangement joins TRBV7-9 to TRBJ1-4, with 7 bases aligning to TRBD1. Unmatched junction bases numbered 11, after V lost 5 bases and J lost 5 bases. From germline, CDR1 is SEHNR and CDR2 FQNEAQ (reference sequence). The CDR3 spans 16 residues. The CDR3 is CASSAMGRGANEKLFF. As DNA, the CDR3 is TGTGCCAGCAGCGCCATGGGCAGGGGGGCAAATGAAAAACTGTTTTTT.

V gene TRBV5-6 combines with J gene TRBJ1-4, with no clear D. Germline V CDR1 and CDR2: SGHDT, YYEEEE. This CDR3 is built from 14 residues. Trimming pared 1 base from V and 4 bases from J, leaving 8 bases between. CDR3 region: CASSLLGDNEKLFF. The CDR3 nucleotides are TGTGCCAGCAGCTTGCTCGGTGATAATGAAAAACTGTTTTTT.

The V gene is TRBV2, the J gene TRBJ2-3; 9 bases fit TRBD2. CDR3 length equals 13 residues. V was clipped by 9 bases and J by 3 bases; unmatched bases: 4. Germline V gene lookup returns CDR1 SNHLY and CDR2 FYNNEI. The DNA of the CDR3 is TGTGCCAGGAGAGCGGGAGGAACAGATACGCAGTATTTT. Translation: CARRAGGTDTQYF.

V gene TRBV19 combines with J gene TRBJ1-2, with 11 bases lining up with TRBD1. The V gene end was trimmed by 4 bases and the J gene end by 6 bases; junction bases not matched to a gene: 4. This CDR3 contains 14 residues. Germline V gene data show CDR1 as LNHDA and CDR2 as SQIVND (reference sequence). The CDR3 DNA reads TGTGCCAGTAGTAGACGGGGACAGGGGGATGGCTACACCTTC. Protein: CASSRRGQGDGYTF.

The chain is built from TRBV9 and TRBJ2-1; D unclear. The CDR3 consists of 13 residues. In germline, CDR1 is SGDLS, CDR2 YYNGEE. Trimming cost V 1 base and J 4 bases, with 6 bases left between them. CDR3 nucleotides: TGTGCCAGCAGCGTAATGGGGTACAATGAGCAGTTCTTC. Translation gives CASSVMGYNEQFF.

The chain recombines TRBV12-5 with TRBJ1-5; the match to TRBD1 covers 8 bases. Germline V gene sequence: CDR1 LGHNT, CDR2 FRNRAP. With 7 bases clipped from V and 7 bases from J, the junction kept 9 bases outside the gene matches. The CDR3 totals 14 residues. As DNA, the CDR3 is TGTGCTAGTGCCCGGACAGGGCAAATACAGCCCCAGCATTTT. Translated, it gives CASARTGQIQPQHF.

The J gene is TRBJ1-5, the V gene TRBV7-9; 7 bases are a match to TRBD1. From germline, CDR1 is SEHNR and CDR2 FQNEAQ (reference sequence). CDR3 length: 13 amino acids. Trimming cost V 5 bases and J 5 bases; bases outside gene matches: 3. CDR3 in amino acids: CASSLQGDQPQHF. In DNA, the CDR3 is TGTGCCAGCAGCCTTCAGGGGGATCAGCCCCAGCATTTT.

This sequence joins TRBV15 and TRBJ2-5; D gene unclear. The germline V and J ends were trimmed by 3 bases and 5 bases, with 10 bases remaining between them. From germline, CDR1 is LNHNV and CDR2 YYDKDF (reference sequence). This CDR3 comprises 13 residues. DNA of the CDR3: TGTGCCACCAGCAGTCAAGTAGATGAGACCCAGTACTTC. Translating it yields CATSSQVDETQYF.

V gene TRBV30 combines with J gene TRBJ2-7, with TRBD1 identical over 10 bases. The V gene end was trimmed by 3 bases and the J gene end by 2 bases; junction bases not matched to a gene: 7. This CDR3 is 15 amino acids long. Germline lookup yields CDR1 GTSNPN and CDR2 SVGIG (reference sequence). The CDR3 DNA sequence: TGTGCCTGGAGAGACCCAGACAGGGGGCCCTACGAGCAGTACTTC. Amino acids: CAWRDPDRGPYEQYF.

This clone was picked up one time. The V call is TRBV6-5, the J call TRBJ2-1; D is possibly TRBD2 (6 bases). The CDR3 consists of 14 residues. The V gene's germline CDR1 is MNHEY and CDR2 SVGAGI. Trimming removed 6 bases from V and 6 bases from J, with 15 bases in between. CDR3 DNA: TGTGCCAGCAGGCCTGTGCCTAGCGCCAATGAGCAGTTCTTC. This gives the protein CASRPVPSANEQFF.

The chain is built from TRBV18 and TRBJ1-2; 7 bases align to TRBD1. CDR1 is KGHSH and CDR2 is LQKENI in the germline V gene. After removal of 4 bases from V and 1 base from J, the junction contained 6 bases not matched to a gene. This CDR3 is 15 amino acids long. For the CDR3, the DNA is TGTGCCAGCTCACGCGGGACAGAGTTTAACTATGGCTACACCTTC. Its translation: CASSRGTEFNYGYTF. Based on the CDR3 plus reference TRBV18 and TRBJ1-2, the full variable domain is NAGVMQNPRHLVRRRGQEARLRCSPMKGHSHVYWYRQLPEEGLKFMVYLQKENIIDESGMPKERFSAEFPKEGPSILRIQQVVRGDSAAYFCASSRGTEFNYGYTFGSGTRLTVV.

V and J are TRBV2 and TRBJ1-1, with 9 bases aligning to TRBD1. Germline V gene data show CDR1 as SNHLY and CDR2 as FYNNEI. Trimming cost V 2 bases and J 6 bases; bases outside gene matches: 7. CDR3 size: 15 residues. This CDR3 is CASSEQWTGVSEAFF. The DNA for the CDR3 is TGTGCCAGCAGTGAACAGTGGACAGGGGTTTCTGAAGCTTTCTTT.

The chain uses TRBV30 and TRBJ2-7; D may be TRBD2 (7 bases). CDR3 size: 20 residues. V was cut by 5 bases and J by 0 bases, with 32 bases left in between. Germline-derived CDR1 and CDR2 are GTSNPN and SVGIG (reference sequence). This CDR3 is CAWRRDTKTSPRLSSYEQYF. CDR3 nucleotides: TGTGCCTGGCGGAGGGACACGAAGACTAGCCCCAGACTAAGCTCCTACGAGCAGTACTTC. The variable domain in full, completed from reference TRBV30 and TRBJ2-7, reads SQTIHQWPATLVQPVGSPLSLECTVEGTSNPNLYWYRQAAGRGLQLLFYSVGIGQISSEVPQNLSASRPQDRQFILSSKKLLLSDSGFYLCAWRRDTKTSPRLSSYEQYFGPGTRLTVT.

The genes are TRBV25-1 and TRBJ2-1; a weak D match, TRBD1 (5 bases). Trimming stripped 1 base from V and 8 bases from J, with 15 bases between. CDR3 size: 15 residues. CDR1 MGHDK and CDR2 SYGVNS come from the germline V gene. CDR3 residues: CASSEWSGKEHEQFF. CDR3 DNA sequence: TGTGCCAGCAGTGAATGGTCAGGGAAGGAACATGAGCAGTTCTTC.

Worth noting for this clone: Germline is not matched at one junction end, which may reflect a read error. The chain joins TRBV6-1 to TRBJ1-2, with D possibly TRBD1 on 6 matching bases. This CDR3 is 11 amino acids long. The germline CDR1 and CDR2 sequences are MNHNS and SASEGT. The CDR3 nucleotides read TGTGCCAGCAGTGAAGACGCAGGGGCGACATTC. Translated: CASSEDAGATF.

V gene TRBV19 combines with J gene TRBJ1-4; D is unclear. There are 15 residues in the CDR3. The V gene's germline CDR1 is LNHDA and CDR2 SQIVND (reference sequence). V lost 5 bases, J lost 0 bases, and 10 bases lay in between. CDR3 nucleotide sequence: TGTGCCAGTAGTGTTGGGGTATCAACTAATGAAAAACTGTTTTTT. This codes for CASSVGVSTNEKLFF.

The chain is built from TRBV5-1 and TRBJ2-7; the D call may be TRBD1 or TRBD2 (5 bases each). Trimming stripped 4 bases from V and 0 bases from J, with 11 bases between. The CDR3 contains 14 residues. The germline V gene encodes CDR1 SGHRS and CDR2 YFSETQ. The CDR3 spells CASSIGTSSYEQYF. Written as DNA, the CDR3 is TGCGCCAGCAGCATAGGGACGAGCTCCTACGAGCAGTACTTC. The variable domain in full, completed from reference TRBV5-1 and TRBJ2-7, reads KAGVTQTPRYLIKTRGQQVTLSCSPISGHRSVSWYQQTPGQGLQFLFEYFSETQRNKGNFPGRFSGRQFSNSRSEMNVSTLELGDSALYLCASSIGTSSYEQYFGPGTRLTVT.

V is TRBV30 and J is TRBJ2-3; D may be TRBD2 (6 bases). The germline gives CDR1 GTSNPN, CDR2 SVGIG (reference sequence). Trimming pared 4 bases from V and 0 bases from J, leaving 14 bases between. The CDR3 contains 15 residues. This CDR3 is CAWTQASASTDTQYF. As DNA, the CDR3 is TGTGCCTGGACCCAGGCTAGCGCAAGCACAGATACGCAGTATTTT.

The rearrangement uses TRBV7-2 and TRBJ1-1, with 9 nucleotides matching TRBD1. From germline, CDR1 is SGHTA and CDR2 FQGNSA. The CDR3 has 13 amino acids. V lost 5 bases to trimming and J lost 14 bases; unmatched junction nucleotides: 12. CDR3 bases: TGTGCCAGCAGCACACACGGGACAGGGACTACCTTCTTT. Encoded protein: CASSTHGTGTTFF.

The chain links TRBV7-2 to TRBJ2-1; 7 bases fit TRBD2. The V gene's germline CDR1 is SGHTA and CDR2 FQGNSA. Unmatched junction bases numbered 16, after V lost 5 bases and J lost 0 bases. CDR3 length: 19 amino acids. The CDR3: CASSPPGLSIFFSYNEQFF. The CDR3 coding sequence is TGTGCCAGCAGCCCTCCGGGACTATCAATTTTTTTCTCCTACAATGAGCAGTTCTTC.

This chain joins TRBV25-1 and TRBJ2-1; TRBD2 agrees at 16 bases. Germline CDR1 is MGHDK and CDR2 is SYGVNS. The J segment lost 7 bases and the V segment lost 3 bases, leaving 0 bases of the junction unmatched. CDR3 length equals 15 residues. The CDR3 loop reads CASSEGLAGGNEQFF. The CDR3 nucleotides read TGTGCCAGCAGTGAGGGACTAGCGGGAGGGAATGAGCAGTTCTTC.

The V call is TRBV19, the J call TRBJ1-4; 9 bases fit TRBD1. The length of the CDR3 is 17 residues. Germline assignment: CDR1 LNHDA and CDR2 SQIVND (reference sequence). With V trimmed by 4 bases and J by 3 bases, 9 bases remained unmatched. CDR3 residues: CASSRRGQGAANEKLFF. In DNA, the CDR3 is TGTGCCAGTAGTAGAAGGGGACAGGGTGCAGCTAATGAAAAACTGTTTTTT.

The rearrangement joins TRBV7-2 to TRBJ1-6; no firm D call. The CDR3 runs 16 residues. Trimming pared 4 bases from V and 0 bases from J, leaving 10 bases between. Germline CDR1 and CDR2: SGHTA and FQGNSA. In nucleotides, the CDR3 is TGTGCCAGCAGCTCCGCCCCGGACTCCTATAATTCACCCCTCCACTTT. Its protein is CASSSAPDSYNSPLHF.

The CDR3 spells CASSLGLAEIGEQYF. In DNA form, the CDR3 reads TGTGCCAGCTCACTTGGACTAGCAGAAATCGGCGAGCAGTACTTC. This sequence joins TRBV2 and TRBJ2-7; 8 positions agree with TRBD2. This CDR3 is 15 amino acids long. The V gene's germline CDR1 is SNHLY and CDR2 FYNNEI. J was trimmed by 6 bases and V by 8 bases; bases with no gene match: 15.

This clone was observed once. This sequence joins TRBV27 and TRBJ2-3; TRBD2 matches at 10 bases. V lost 3 bases and J lost 0; bases outside the gene matches: 0. This CDR3 spans 15 amino acids. Germline CDR1 is MNHEY and CDR2 is SMNVEV (reference sequence). DNA of the CDR3: TGTGCCAGCAGTTTGACTAGCGGGAGCACAGATACGCAGTATTTT. Amino acids: CASSLTSGSTDTQYF.

The genes are TRBV10-3 and TRBJ2-7; 9 bases are a match to TRBD1. V gave up 2 bases and J gave up 0 bases; unmatched junction bases: 2. CDR3 length equals 15 residues. Germline-derived CDR1 and CDR2 are ENHRY and SYGVKD. The CDR3 loop is CAISEVDRGSYEQYF. The CDR3 DNA is TGTGCCATCAGTGAGGTGGACAGGGGCTCCTACGAGCAGTACTTC.

This clone has just a few counts. The chain is built from TRBV28 and TRBJ2-3; 9 nucleotides match TRBD2. The CDR3 spans 15 residues. The V gene's germline CDR1 is MDHEN and CDR2 SYDVKM. Trimming took 3 bases from V and 6 from J; bases not matched to a gene: 7. In nucleotides, the CDR3 is TGTGCCAGCAGTTTCCCGATAGCGGGAGTGGATACGCAGTATTTT. Translation gives CASSFPIAGVDTQYF.

The chain recombines TRBV11-3 with TRBJ2-2, with 12 positions matching TRBD2. CDR3 length: 16 amino acids. V shed 5 bases and J 6 bases; nucleotides not matched to a gene: 7. Germline V lookup: CDR1 SGHNT, CDR2 YENEEA. The DNA for the CDR3 is TGTGCCAGCAGCCCTCGACTAGCGGGAGTTCCCGGGGAGCTGTTTTTT. As protein: CASSPRLAGVPGELFF.

The V call is TRBV7-2, the J call TRBJ1-1, with a tentative D call TRBD1 (5 bases). Germline V CDR1 and CDR2: SGHTA, FQGNSA. Trimming took off 4 bases at V and 8 bases at J, with 14 bases between the two ends. CDR3 length: 13 residues. CDR3 amino acids: CASSYTTGTEAFF. The DNA for the CDR3 is TGTGCCAGCAGCTATACGACCGGGACGGAAGCTTTCTTT.

J is TRBJ1-2 and V is TRBV6-5, with 7 bases aligning to TRBD1. Germline lookup yields CDR1 MNHEY and CDR2 SVGAGI. The CDR3 consists of 13 residues. After removal of 5 bases from V and 4 bases from J, the junction contained 4 bases not matched to a gene. The DNA of the CDR3 is TGTGCCAGCAGTCACCCAGGGGGCTATGGCTACACCTTC. Translated, it gives CASSHPGGYGYTF.